The sample holds one count of the clone carrying this T cell receptor (beta chain). This record belongs to a study of shared clonotypes between healthy human individuals. Profiling relied on immunoSEQ multiplex PCR, and the TCRdb table lists in-frame clones only, not all of them. The sample consists of about half a million clones, around 80% of them appearing once. The donors were adults (healthy and HIV-negative) with no recent acute infections or vaccinations. The sample was PBMCs. The clonotype comes from a woman between 40 and 55 years old in good health. Some clones in this sample may be carry-over from other donors' samples.

In DNA form, the CDR3 reads TGTGCCAGCAGCCAGACAGGGGCTACCTACGAGCAGTACTTC. As protein: CASSQTGATYEQYF. The genes are TRBV6-1 and TRBJ2-7; TRBD1 agrees at 8 bases. Germline V gene data show CDR1 as MNHNS and CDR2 as SASEGT. CDR3 size: 14 residues. V shed 6 bases, J shed 2 bases, and the junction held 6 bases outside the gene matches.